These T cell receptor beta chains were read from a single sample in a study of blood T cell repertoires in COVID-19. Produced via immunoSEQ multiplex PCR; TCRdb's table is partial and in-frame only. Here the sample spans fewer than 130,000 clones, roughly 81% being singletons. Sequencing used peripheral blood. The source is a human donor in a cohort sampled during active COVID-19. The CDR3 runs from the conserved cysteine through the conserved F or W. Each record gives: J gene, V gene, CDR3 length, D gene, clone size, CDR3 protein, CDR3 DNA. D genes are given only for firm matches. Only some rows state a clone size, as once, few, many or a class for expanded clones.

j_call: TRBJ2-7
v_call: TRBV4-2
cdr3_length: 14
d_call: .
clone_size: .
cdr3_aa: CASSQGGSGYEQYF
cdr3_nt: TGTGCCAGCAGCCAAGGAGGCTCCGGCTACGAGCAGTACTTC

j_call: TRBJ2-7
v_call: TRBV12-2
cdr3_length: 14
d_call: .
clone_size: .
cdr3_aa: CASRLVGTGLEQYF
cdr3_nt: TGTGCAAGTCGCTTAGTGGGGACAGGGCTGGAGCAGTACTTC

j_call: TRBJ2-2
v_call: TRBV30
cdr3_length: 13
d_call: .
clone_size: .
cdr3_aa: CAWSIRVTGELFF
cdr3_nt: TGTGCCTGGAGTATCAGGGTCACCGGGGAGCTGTTTTTT

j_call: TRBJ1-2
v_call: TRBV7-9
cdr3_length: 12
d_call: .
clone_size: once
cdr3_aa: CASSPHRDGYTF
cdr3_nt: TGTGCCAGCAGCCCACACAGGGATGGCTACACCTTC

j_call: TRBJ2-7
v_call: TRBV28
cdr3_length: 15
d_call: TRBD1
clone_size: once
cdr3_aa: CASSLLGTGWNEQYF
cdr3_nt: TGTGCCAGCAGTTTACTAGGGACAGGGTGGAACGAGCAGTACTTC

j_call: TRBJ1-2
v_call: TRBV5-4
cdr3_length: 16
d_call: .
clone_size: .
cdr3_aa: CASFPGGRGFGYGYTF
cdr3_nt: TGTGCCAGCTTCCCGGGCGGCAGGGGCTTCGGCTATGGCTACACCTTC

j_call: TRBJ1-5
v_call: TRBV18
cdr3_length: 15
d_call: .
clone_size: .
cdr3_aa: CASSPGTGGGQPQHF
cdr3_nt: TGTGCCAGCTCACCCGGGACGGGGGGAGGCCAGCCCCAGCATTTT

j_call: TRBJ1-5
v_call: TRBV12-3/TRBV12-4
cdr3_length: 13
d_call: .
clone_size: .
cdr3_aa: CASSFLEEGPQHF
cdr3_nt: TGTGCCAGCAGTTTTTTAGAGGAAGGGCCCCAGCATTTT

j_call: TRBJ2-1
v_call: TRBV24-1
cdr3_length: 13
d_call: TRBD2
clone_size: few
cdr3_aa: CASSGTRYNEQFF
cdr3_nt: TGTGCCTCCTCCGGGACTAGGTACAATGAGCAGTTCTTC

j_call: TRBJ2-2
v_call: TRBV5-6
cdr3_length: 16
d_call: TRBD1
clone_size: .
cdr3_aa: CASSLARTGGVGELFF
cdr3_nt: TGTGCCAGCAGCTTGGCCCGGACAGGGGGTGTCGGGGAGCTGTTTTTT

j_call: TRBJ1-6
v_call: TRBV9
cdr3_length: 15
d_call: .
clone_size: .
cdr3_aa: CASSTGDGYNSPLHF
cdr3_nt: TGTGCCAGCAGTACAGGTGATGGGTATAATTCACCCCTCCACTTT

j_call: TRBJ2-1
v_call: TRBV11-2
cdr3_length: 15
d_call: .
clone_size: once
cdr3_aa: CASSLDPGHVNEQFF
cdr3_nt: TGTGCCAGCAGCTTAGATCCGGGACACGTCAATGAGCAGTTCTTC

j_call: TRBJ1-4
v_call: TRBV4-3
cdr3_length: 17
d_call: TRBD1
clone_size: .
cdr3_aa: CASSPHSWGQGNEKLFF
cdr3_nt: TGCGCCAGCAGCCCGCACAGTTGGGGACAGGGAAATGAAAAACTGTTTTTT